What follows are 22 T cell receptor beta chains derived from one specimen sequenced in a study of read filtering for tumor transcriptome and immune sequencing. The library was built from around 0.4 ug RNA with molecular barcoded adaptors for alpha/delta and beta/gamma chains. TCRdb fed the reads into MiXCR, producing one record per CDR3 protein. The profile shows 5,000 to 7,000 distinct CDR3 sequences, around a quarter of them singletons. The sample was a population of CD138-negative cells sorted from bone marrow. The receptor set was obtained from a donor aged 40 or older with multiple myeloma.

There are many counts of this clonotype. The chain links TRBV29-1 to TRBJ2-1; perhaps TRBD1 as D (5 bases). The CDR3 length is 12 residues. V lost 5 bases to trimming and J lost 4 bases, with 9 bases between them. Germline-derived CDR1 and CDR2 are SQVTM and ANQGSEA. The chain's CDR3 is CSVTGKYNEQFF. CDR3 bases: TGCAGCGTTACAGGCAAATACAATGAGCAGTTCTTC.

Many counts were recorded for this clonotype. The V gene is TRBV7-2, the J gene TRBJ2-2; D not resolved. Germline values: CDR1 SGHTA, CDR2 FQGNSA. The V end lost 3 bases, the J end lost 1 base, and 6 bases lay between the germline ends. The CDR3 length is 14 residues. The CDR3 reads CASSFWGNTGELFF. CDR3 DNA sequence: TGTGCCAGCAGCTTTTGGGGGAACACCGGGGAGCTGTTTTTT.

The sample holds many counts of this clonotype. The rearrangement links TRBV7-9 to TRBJ2-5; D possibly uses TRBD1 or TRBD2 (6 bases each). The CDR3 contains 13 residues. Trimming left V 5 bases short and J 4 bases short, with 11 bases between. CDR1 and CDR2 (germline): SEHNR, FQNEAQ (reference sequence). In DNA form, the CDR3 reads TGTGCCAGCAGCCCCAGGGGAGGAGAGACCCAGTACTTC. Its translation is CASSPRGGETQYF. The full variable domain, with the rest looked up from reference TRBV7-9 and TRBJ2-5, is DTGVSQNPRHKITKRGQNVTFRCDPISEHNRLYWYRQTLGQGPEFLTYFQNEAQLEKSRLLSDRFSAERPKGSFSTLEIQRTEQGDSAMYLCASSPRGGETQYFGPGTRLLVL.

Concerning this clonotype itself: The junction and the germline gene differ at one end; a read error may be behind it. The V and J genes are TRBV27 and TRBJ2-1; tentatively, D is TRBD2 (6 bases). The CDR3 runs to 16 residues. Germline-derived CDR1 and CDR2 are MNHEY and SMNVEV (reference sequence). The CDR3: CASSFGTRVGYDEQFF. The CDR3 bases are TGTGCCAGCAGTTTCGGGACTCGCGTTGGGTACGATGAACAGTTCTTC.

This clonotype appeared many times. This rearrangement joins TRBV29-1 to TRBJ2-7; maybe TRBD2 (6 bases). CDR1 and CDR2 from the germline V gene are SQVTM and ANQGSEA. The CDR3 is 13 residues long. V lost 4 bases and J lost 2, with 12 bases in between. CDR3 residues: CSVVAGSAYEQYF. DNA for the CDR3: TGCAGCGTTGTGGCGGGGAGCGCCTACGAGCAGTACTTC.

This clonotype was detected many times. Possible read error: a much larger clone is one base away. It is likely a read error, because the conserved phenylalanine at the end of the CDR3 is missing. CDR3 DNA: TGTGCCAGCAGTTTTAGCGGGGAGACCCAGTACTCC. It encodes CASSFSGETQYS. The J gene is TRBJ2-5, the V gene TRBV12-3 or TRBV12-4, with 7 bases aligning to TRBD2. This CDR3 is 12 amino acids long. Germline trimming cut 3 bases from V and 5 bases from J; bases unmatched to any gene: 0.

For this clonotype: With a much larger clone just one base away, this may be a read error. The chain joins TRBV9 to TRBJ2-1; D is ambiguous. This CDR3 is built from 13 residues. Germline CDR1 and CDR2: SGDLS and YYNGEE. The CDR3 DNA is TGTGCCAGCAGCGCCTGGAACCACAATGAGCAGTCCTTC. It translates to CASSAWNHNEQSF.

This clonotype occurred a few times. The J gene is TRBJ2-3, the V gene TRBV4-3; 9 bases agree with TRBD2. This CDR3 contains 17 residues. Unmatched junction bases numbered 8, after V lost 1 base and J lost 3 bases. CDR1 and CDR2 (germline): LGHNA, YSLEER. In DNA, the CDR3 is TGCGCCAGCAGCCAAGCCCCCATAGCGGGAGAAACAGATACGCAGTATTTT. Protein product: CASSQAPIAGETDTQYF.

This clonotype was counted many times. The chain joins TRBV19 to TRBJ1-1; weak D call: TRBD1 (5 bases). V was pared by 3 bases and J by 2 bases, with 13 bases between. The CDR3 has 15 amino acids. CDR1 is LNHDA and CDR2 is SQIVND in the germline V gene (reference sequence). CDR3 residues: CASSIRGGANTEAFF. CDR3 nucleotide sequence: TGTGCCAGTAGTATTCGGGGAGGGGCTAACACTGAAGCTTTCTTT.

This clonotype was found many times. The chain has TRBV29-1 and TRBJ1-3, with unresolved D. The CDR3 is 13 residues long. Trimming took 3 bases from V and 2 from J, leaving 8 bases between them. Germline loops: CDR1 SQVTM, CDR2 ANQGSEA. The CDR3, as DNA: TGCAGCGTTGATGGTATTGCTGGAAACACCATATATTTT. Its translation: CSVDGIAGNTIYF. The whole variable domain, remainder taken from reference TRBV29-1 and TRBJ1-3, is SAVISQKPSRDICQRGTSLTIQCQVDSQVTMMFWYRQQPGQSLTLIATANQGSEATYESGFVIDKFPISRPNLTFSTLTVSNMSPEDSSIYLCSVDGIAGNTIYFGEGSWLTVV.

There are many counts of this clonotype. V gene TRBV3-1 combines with J gene TRBJ2-4, with D perhaps matching TRBD2 (5 bases). The germline CDR1 and CDR2 sequences are LGHDT and YNNKEL (reference sequence). The CDR3 is 16 amino acids. Between the trimmed V and J ends, which lost 3 bases and 1 base, there was a span of 13 bases. CDR3 DNA: TGTGCCAGCAGCCATGGCCCGGGGTACGCCAAAAACATTCAGTACTTC. Translating gives CASSHGPGYAKNIQYF. Full variable domain (missing parts from reference TRBV3-1 and TRBJ2-4): DTAVSQTPKYLVTQMGNDKSIKCEQNLGHDTMYWYKQDSKKFLKIMFSYNNKELIINETVPNRFSPKSPDKAHLNLHINSLELGDSAVYFCASSHGPGYAKNIQYFGAGTRLSVL.

This chain links TRBV12-3 or TRBV12-4 with TRBJ1-1; TRBD1 is a possible D gene (5 bases). The V end lost 5 bases, the J end lost 4 bases, and 11 bases lay between the germline ends. This CDR3 region has 13 residues. In DNA, the CDR3 is TGTGCCAGCAGTCAGGGCCCGGCCACTGAAGCTTTCTTT. Its protein product is CASSQGPATEAFF.

This clonotype is deemed medium-sized (0.01 to 0.1%). The J gene is TRBJ2-1, the V gene TRBV7-8, with unresolved D. The CDR3 has 13 residues. Germline CDR1 and CDR2: SGHVS and FQNEAQ. The ends were cut back, 4 bases at V and 0 bases at J, with 4 bases in the middle. In DNA, the CDR3 is TGTGCCAGCAGCTCGAGCTCCTACAATGAGCAGTTCTTC. This gives the protein CASSSSSYNEQFF.

Regarding this clonotype: One end of the junction does not line up with germline, which may come from a read error. V is TRBV6-6 and J is TRBJ2-4, with 7 nucleotides matching TRBD1. The germline V gene encodes CDR1 MNHNY and CDR2 SVGAGI (reference sequence). The CDR3 is 13 residues long. CDR3 sequence (DNA): TGTGCCAGCAGTCAGGGGGTTTCCGGCATTCGGTACTTT. This translates into CASSQGVSGIRYF.

This clonotype occurred many times. Because it lacks the conserved phenylalanine or tryptophan at the end, this CDR3 is likely a read error. The chain is built from TRBV4-2 and TRBJ2-5, with D tentatively TRBD2 (5 bases). The V and J ends lost 1 base and 4 bases respectively, with 13 bases between them. The CDR3 sequence is 15 residues long. Germline CDR1 and CDR2: LGHNA and YNFKEQ. The CDR3 reads CASSQGIGEGETQYS. The CDR3 DNA sequence: TGTGCCAGCAGCCAAGGTATAGGAGAGGGAGAGACCCAGTACTCC.

This clonotype was observed at least ten times. V usage is TRBV10-3 and J usage is TRBJ2-1, with 8 bases identical to TRBD2. The germline gives CDR1 ENHRY, CDR2 SYGVKD. The ends lost 11 bases at V and 0 bases at J; junction bases unmatched: 6. The CDR3 totals 14 residues. This CDR3 reads CALKREGSYNEQFF. In nucleotides, the CDR3 is TGTGCCCTCAAACGGGAGGGCTCCTACAATGAGCAGTTCTTC.

The V gene is TRBV6-2 or TRBV6-3, the J gene TRBJ1-1, with D perhaps matching TRBD1 (5 bases). Germline lookup yields CDR1 MNHEY and CDR2 SVGEGT. The CDR3 is made up of 15 amino acids. Trimming pared 6 bases from V and 1 base from J, leaving 15 bases between. CDR3 in DNA: TGTGCCAGCAGAGGGACGGTCGCGCGGAACACTGAAGCTTTCTTT. Translated: CASRGTVARNTEAFF.

The sample holds many counts of this clonotype. The chain is built from TRBV20-1 and TRBJ2-5; TRBD1 is a possible D gene (5 bases). The germline V and J ends were trimmed by 4 bases and 2 bases, with 26 bases remaining between them. The CDR3 runs to 18 residues. Per germline, CDR1 DFQATT and CDR2 SNEGSKA (reference sequence). The CDR3 protein is CSATAEDGLLGAQETQYF. CDR3 sequence (DNA): TGCAGTGCTACCGCAGAGGATGGCCTTCTTGGGGCACAAGAGACCCAGTACTTC.

There are many counts of this clonotype. Written as DNA, the CDR3 is TGTGCCTGGAGTGTCGTGGTAGCTGAAGCTTTCTTT. Amino acid sequence: CAWSVVVAEAFF. V and J are TRBV30 and TRBJ1-1; no definite D call. V lost 0 bases and J lost 6, with 8 bases in between. Looked up from germline, CDR1 is GTSNPN and CDR2 is SVGIG (reference sequence). CDR3 length equals 12 residues.

This clonotype was picked up many times. V is TRBV20-1 and J is TRBJ2-5; 11 positions match TRBD2. The CDR3 contains 13 residues. CDR1 is DFQATT, CDR2 SNEGSKA, per germline (reference sequence). With 5 bases clipped from V and 1 base from J, the junction kept 0 bases outside the gene matches. In nucleotides, the CDR3 is TGCAGTGCTCTAGCGGGGGGCCAAGAGACCCAGTACTTC. It encodes CSALAGGQETQYF.

To note about this clonotype: A far larger clone is only one base removed, so a read error is likely. The rearrangement uses TRBV5-1 and TRBJ1-1, with a possible D match to TRBD1 (5 bases). Germline-derived CDR1 and CDR2 are SGHRS and YFSETQ. The CDR3 totals 16 residues. The CDR3, as DNA: TGCGCCAGCAGCTTGGGGGCAGGGACCGCTACAGATACGCAGTGTTTT. Translating it yields CASSLGAGTATDTQCF.

This clonotype was detected many times. This sequence may be a read error, since a much larger clone differs from it by one base. The gene calls are TRBV18 and TRBJ2-1, with 12 bases matching TRBD1. This CDR3 region has 17 residues. Germline assignment: CDR1 KGHSH and CDR2 LQKENI. The CDR3 bases are TGTGCCAGCTCACCAAACCCCGGGACAGGGGGCTTTTATGAGCGGTTCTTC. Encoded protein: CASSPNPGTGGFYERFF.